This entry concerns a single T cell receptor beta chain. Its antigen remains unidentified. V trimming: 7 bases; J trimming: 4 bases; junction bases outside the gene matches: 13. CDR1 and CDR2 from the germline V gene are SQVTM and ANQGSEA. The CDR3 loop spans 16 amino acids. The sample belongs to a study of OX40 agonist ivuxolimab in advanced cancers. Notes on the study in general: Both CD4+ and CD8+ T cell populations in blood had undergone clonal expansion by week 6 at 0.1 to 3.0 mg/kg. CD8+ T cells (on average) carried more expanded clones than CD4+ T cells. Several nonresponders also turned out to have low normalized T-cell clonal expansion.

Clones were read by immunoSEQ multiplex PCR, and TCRdb kept only the in-frame ones, dropping some. The repertoire has 100,000 to 150,000 clones, 85% to 95% of them found once; the top ten carry 0.7% to 0.85%. The V gene is TRBV29-1, the J gene TRBJ2-3, with 11 bases aligning to TRBD1. This TCR derives from an adult with an advanced solid tumor such as melanoma, head and neck, liver or kidney cancer. The sample here was CD4+ or CD8+ T cells sorted from blood, taken in a trial of the OX40 agonist ivuxolimab. Here the CDR3 DNA reads TGCAGCGCCCAAAAAGGCCGGGACAGGGGGGCAGATACGCAGTATTTT. Amino acid sequence: CSAQKGRDRGADTQYF.